What follows describes a single T cell receptor beta chain. Between the trimmed V and J ends, which lost 2 bases and 0 bases, there was a span of 5 bases. This CDR3 spans 13 amino acids. Germline V gene sequence: CDR1 PRHDT, CDR2 FYEKMQ (reference sequence). This record belongs to a study of blood T cell repertoires in COVID-19. In the study overall: The samples span acute and convalescent COVID-19 from the United States, Italy and Spain.

In the authors' methods: Scientists estimated how many nucleated cells there were by amplifying reference gene primers. Clones were sequenced by immunoSEQ multiplex PCR, and TCRdb holds only the in-frame ones, with some missing. Clonal size and the V and J genes are those of that table, whereas D and trimming came from the DNA. The sample lists about 150,000 clones, 86% seen once, with 5.5% to 7% in the top ten. The rearrangement links TRBV13 to TRBJ2-7, with D uncertain. The TCR was taken from a man aged 45-60 years with active or convalescent COVID-19. The sequenced sample was peripheral blood. The CDR3 sequence: CASSLPGSYEQYF. CDR3 sequence (DNA): TGTGCCAGCAGCTTACCAGGCTCCTACGAGCAGTACTTC.